The present entry profiles one TCR beta chain with its context. What it binds is not known. This sample was included in a study of Ad26.COV2.S vaccination and SARS-CoV-2 variants. Whole-study context: As a participant in COV1001, the donor was in the Ad26.COV2.S trial arm. The authors gave Ad26.COV2.S intramuscularly, either once or twice 56 days apart. General study results and limits: Analyses of TCR breadth and depth may have underestimated total T cell responses.

Treatment reported: some 20 received Ad26.COV2.S at low or high dose, single or two shots; about five received placebo; per-sample allocation not given. Specimen acquisition occurred on day 63 following the initial vaccine or placebo injection. Clones were sequenced by immunoSEQ multiplex PCR, and TCRdb holds only the in-frame ones, with some missing. The sample records approximately 410,000 clones, 88% being singletons. This CDR3 comprises 11 residues. V lost 4 bases, J lost 6 bases, and 9 bases lay in between. Germline lookup yields CDR1 GTSNPN and CDR2 SVGIG (reference sequence). This chain links TRBV30 with TRBJ1-2, with no clear D. The material was peripheral blood, obtained in a trial of Ad26.COV2.S vaccine versus placebo. The source is a person between 18 and 60 years old who received the Ad26.COV2.S COVID-19 vaccine or a placebo. The CDR3 DNA reads TGTGCCTGGACTTTGGGAGATGGCTACACCTTC. This translates into CAWTLGDGYTF. Drawing the rest from reference TRBV30 and TRBJ1-2, the complete variable domain is SQTIHQWPATLVQPVGSPLSLECTVEGTSNPNLYWYRQAAGRGLQLLFYSVGIGQISSEVPQNLSASRPQDRQFILSSKKLLLSDSGFYLCAWTLGDGYTFGSGTRLTVV.